The rows below give T cell receptor beta chains drawn from one sample of a study of regulatory T cells in long-lasting Graves disease. TCRdb analysed the multiplex PCR reads with MiXCR anew, one entry per CDR3 protein. The sample contains 600,000 to 850,000 distinct CDR3 sequences, approximately 31% of which appear only once. The sample was peripheral blood mononuclear cells (PBMCs), taken when the disease was refractory, from a patient treated with antithyroid drugs. These receptors all stem from a female donor with Graves disease. CDR3s include the opening cysteine and the closing phenylalanine or tryptophan. Fields, in order: V gene, J gene, CDR3 protein.

V: TRBV27
J: TRBJ1-4
CDR3: CASSLSGGYNEKLFF

V: TRBV6-5
J: TRBJ2-7
CDR3: CASSYSFREGYEQYF

V: TRBV15
J: TRBJ2-7
CDR3: CATSRAPTGAYEQYF

V: TRBV18
J: TRBJ1-2
CDR3: CASQGLGQPYGYTF

V: TRBV19
J: TRBJ1-5
CDR3: CASIDRTLLSNQPQHF

V: TRBV27
J: TRBJ2-3
CDR3: CASSTLADADTQYF

V: TRBV20-1
J: TRBJ2-7
CDR3: CSASRAVYEQYF

V: TRBV2
J: TRBJ2-3
CDR3: CASSVRGDRTDTQYF

V: TRBV6-1
J: TRBJ1-1
CDR3: CASSLTWVVGTEAFF

V: TRBV28
J: TRBJ1-5
CDR3: CASSLYDFNQPQHF

V: TRBV27
J: TRBJ1-3
CDR3: CASSLKGPGNTIYF

V: TRBV12-3/TRBV12-4
J: TRBJ1-5
CDR3: CASSLRDWDQPQHF

V: TRBV20-1
J: TRBJ1-6
CDR3: CSASAPRDSGNSPLHF

V: TRBV19
J: TRBJ1-1
CDR3: CASSIASTGQGTEAFF

V: TRBV10-3
J: TRBJ2-7
CDR3: CAIQTSGTYEQYF

V: TRBV27
J: TRBJ1-1
CDR3: CASSLPDMNTEAFF

V: TRBV12-3/TRBV12-4
J: TRBJ2-1
CDR3: CASSPGQSSYNEQFF

V: TRBV6-2/TRBV6-3
J: TRBJ2-7
CDR3: CATSGAPNYEQYF

V: TRBV28
J: TRBJ1-2
CDR3: CASTNRGQGRPYGYTF

V: TRBV28
J: TRBJ2-5
CDR3: CVSSRGPGTGQETQYF

V: TRBV28
J: TRBJ1-2
CDR3: CASSLVRDRGGYTF

V: TRBV6-1
J: TRBJ1-2
CDR3: CASSEVEGLGYGYTF

V: TRBV12-3/TRBV12-4
J: TRBJ1-1
CDR3: CASSLAGGVMNTEAFF

V: TRBV29-1
J: TRBJ2-3
CDR3: CSGSGSATDTQYF

V: TRBV3-1
J: TRBJ2-7
CDR3: CASRSPGQAREYF

V: TRBV29-1
J: TRBJ1-2
CDR3: CSVEGPLNYGYTF

V: TRBV27
J: TRBJ1-2
CDR3: CASSVLGPGGDYGYTF

V: TRBV18
J: TRBJ1-1
CDR3: CASSLVQLDTEAFF

V: TRBV6-1
J: TRBJ2-5
CDR3: CASVCSDPQETQYF

V: TRBV20-1
J: TRBJ2-7
CDR3: CSARTGTSGAKDEQYF

V: TRBV5-6
J: TRBJ1-5
CDR3: CASSLQGQPQHF

V: TRBV20-1
J: TRBJ2-7
CDR3: CSAREAGGYEQYF

V: TRBV20-1
J: TRBJ2-7
CDR3: CSASDRGPNEQYF

V: TRBV29-1
J: TRBJ2-7
CDR3: CSVVQGGYEQYF

V: TRBV5-1
J: TRBJ2-4
CDR3: CASSLAGGQNIQYF

V: TRBV12-3/TRBV12-4
J: TRBJ1-2
CDR3: CASVTGGAGGYTF

V: TRBV5-1
J: TRBJ1-4
CDR3: CASSLDGWGTTNEKLFF

V: TRBV20-1
J: TRBJ2-5
CDR3: CSAREASGRGTQYF

V: TRBV12-3/TRBV12-4
J: TRBJ1-1
CDR3: CASKTRVWAEAFF

V: TRBV7-3
J: TRBJ1-2
CDR3: CASSLRQGASGYTF

V: TRBV7-2
J: TRBJ2-5
CDR3: CASSLRGRAGETQYF

V: TRBV28
J: TRBJ1-3
CDR3: CASRRPGVVGNTIYF

V: TRBV12-3/TRBV12-4
J: TRBJ1-5
CDR3: CASSYSGAGHQPQHF

V: TRBV10-3
J: TRBJ2-7
CDR3: CAINRDREGYEQYF

V: TRBV30
J: TRBJ1-6
CDR3: CAWSGGFNSPLHF

V: TRBV19
J: TRBJ1-2
CDR3: CASSIVAGTGSHTF

V: TRBV20-1
J: TRBJ1-1
CDR3: CSALNVGAGIMNTEAFF

V: TRBV28
J: TRBJ2-1
CDR3: CASRGLAGSNEQFF

V: TRBV27
J: TRBJ2-7
CDR3: CAIIRYGQGYEQYF

V: TRBV10-3
J: TRBJ1-5
CDR3: CASRPGDNQPQHF